This T cell receptor (beta chain) was profiled in a study of CD8 T cells in Susac syndrome. With random hexamers, reverse transcription was performed on about 0.45 to 1 ug of RNA. TCRdb reprocessed the immunoSEQ multiplex PCR reads via MiXCR and lists one record per CDR3 protein. The table shows 84,000 or so distinct CDR3 sequences, with 95% to 96% occurring only once. It was negative isolation that provided the CD8+ and CD4+ T cells, whereas TEMRA cells were enriched by FACS. The trim removed 6 bases at V and 4 bases at J, leaving 8 bases unmatched. The germline V gene encodes CDR1 SEHNR and CDR2 FQNEAQ (reference sequence). The CDR3 has 15 residues.

This TCR derives from a human donor with Susac syndrome. The sequencing sample was made of CD8+ T cells from PBMCs. This sequence joins TRBV7-9 and TRBJ2-1; TRBD1 aligns across 8 bases. In DNA form, the CDR3 reads TGTGCCAGCAGTCACCAGGGGGCGGGGTACAATGAGCAGTTCTTC. Protein product: CASSHQGAGYNEQFF. The full variable domain, in which reference TRBV7-9 and TRBJ2-1 provide the parts outside the CDR3, is DTGVSQNPRHKITKRGQNVTFRCDPISEHNRLYWYRQTLGQGPEFLTYFQNEAQLEKSRLLSDRFSAERPKGSFSTLEIQRTEQGDSAMYLCASSHQGAGYNEQFFGPGTRLTVL.